Sequencing of this TCR beta chain was carried out in a study of blood T cell repertoires in COVID-19. Study context: The United States, Italy and Spain were the sources of the acute and convalescent COVID-19 samples.

The CDR3 spans 16 residues. Germline loops: CDR1 KGHDR, CDR2 SFDVKD. V was clipped by 4 bases and J by 1 base; unmatched bases: 3. This clone was counted only a few times. Profiled with immunoSEQ multiplex PCR; TCRdb holds only in-frame clones, not every one. In the table there are 200,000 to 250,000 clones, about 90% of which are singletons. Material for sequencing was PBMCs or T cells enriched from blood (not recorded which). V usage is TRBV24-1 and J usage is TRBJ1-1; 12 bases line up with TRBD1. The sequence came from a woman between 50 and 59 years old in a cohort exposed to, infected with or recovered from COVID-19 (not recorded which). CDR3 loop: CATSDGTGGRNTEAFF. The CDR3 nucleotides are TGTGCCACCAGTGACGGGACAGGGGGCCGGAACACTGAAGCTTTCTTT.